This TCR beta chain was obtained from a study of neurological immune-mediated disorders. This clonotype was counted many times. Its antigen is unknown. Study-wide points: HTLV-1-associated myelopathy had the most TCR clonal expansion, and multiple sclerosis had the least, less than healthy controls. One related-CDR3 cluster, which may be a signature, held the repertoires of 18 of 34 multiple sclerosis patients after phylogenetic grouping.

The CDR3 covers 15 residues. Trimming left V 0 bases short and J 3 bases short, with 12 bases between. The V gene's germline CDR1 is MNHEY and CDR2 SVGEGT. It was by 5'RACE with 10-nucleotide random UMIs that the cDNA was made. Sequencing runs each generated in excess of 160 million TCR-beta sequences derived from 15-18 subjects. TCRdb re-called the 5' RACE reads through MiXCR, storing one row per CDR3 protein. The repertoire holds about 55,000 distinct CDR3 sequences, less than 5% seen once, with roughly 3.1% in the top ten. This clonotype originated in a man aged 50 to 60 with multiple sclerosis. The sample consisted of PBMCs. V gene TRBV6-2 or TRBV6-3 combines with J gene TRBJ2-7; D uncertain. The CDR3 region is CASSYSSGTHYEQYF. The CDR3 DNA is TGTGCCAGCAGTTACTCGTCAGGCACCCACTACGAGCAGTACTTC.